This is a list of T cell receptor beta chains from one sample in a study of blood T cell repertoires in COVID-19. Profiling relied on immunoSEQ multiplex PCR, and the TCRdb table lists in-frame clones only, not all of them. The table includes about 87,000 clones, about 80% detected once. The material sequenced was peripheral blood. The receptors stem from a woman aged 70-85 years with acute or convalescent COVID-19. The CDR3 runs from the conserved cysteine through the conserved F or W. Fields, in order: J gene, V gene, D gene, clone size, CDR3 DNA, CDR3 protein. D genes are given only for firm matches. Some rows mark clone size as missing; the rest say once, few, many or name a class of expanded clone.

TRBJ1-2	TRBV30	NA	NA	TGTGCCTGGAGCCCCGGGGACTATGGCTACACCTTC	CAWSPGDYGYTF
TRBJ1-6	TRBV9	TRBD1	NA	TGTGCCAGCAGCGCATCCGGGACAGGGAATTCACCCCTCCACTTT	CASSASGTGNSPLHF
TRBJ1-4	TRBV28	TRBD1	NA	TGTGCCAGCAGTTTAATCGGGACAGGGGATAATGAAAAACTGTTTTTT	CASSLIGTGDNEKLFF
TRBJ1-4	TRBV5-6	NA	once	TGTGCCAGCAGCTTGTTTTTACAGATTAATGAAAAACTGTTTTTT	CASSLFLQINEKLFF
TRBJ1-4	TRBV29-1	NA	NA	TGCAGCGTTGTACTGCAGGGTGGTTTTGAAAAACTGTTTTTT	CSVVLQGGFEKLFF
TRBJ1-6	TRBV5-1	TRBD1	NA	TGCGCCAGCAGCCAGGATGAGGGGGCCCTCGATCCCCTCCACTTT	CASSQDEGALDPLHF
TRBJ1-5	TRBV30	TRBD1	NA	TGTGCCTGGGCCCCAAGGACAGGGAACCAGCCCCAGCATTTT	CAWAPRTGNQPQHF
TRBJ2-7	TRBV5-1	TRBD2	NA	TGCGCCAGCAGCTTAACGGGGGGGGCCGACGAGCAGTACTTC	CASSLTGGADEQYF
TRBJ1-2	TRBV27	TRBD1	NA	TGTGCCAGCAGTTTATCCCGACAGGGGTTGGTCTACACCTTC	CASSLSRQGLVYTF
TRBJ1-1	TRBV3-1/TRBV3-2	TRBD1	once	TGTGCCAGCAGCCAAGGGTGGGGACAGGTGCTGAACACTGAAGCTTTCTTT	CASSQGWGQVLNTEAFF
TRBJ2-7	TRBV27	TRBD1	NA	TGTGCCAGCAGTGGAATTTTTCGGACAGGGGGAATTTACGAGCAGTACTTC	CASSGIFRTGGIYEQYF
TRBJ1-2	TRBV6-6	TRBD1	few	TGTGCCAGTACAGGGGGTTGGAACTATGGCTACACCTTC	CASTGGWNYGYTF
TRBJ2-1	TRBV7-2	NA	NA	TGTGCCAGCAGCATAATAGCGGATACCTACAATGAGCAGTTCTTC	CASSIIADTYNEQFF
TRBJ2-7	TRBV28	NA	NA	TGTGCCAGCAGTTTATTGCGACAGAGGTACGAGCAGTACTTC	CASSLLRQRYEQYF
TRBJ1-2	TRBV6-1	NA	NA	TGTGCCAGCAGTGAAGCAAGGGAGGGCTATGGCTACACCTTC	CASSEAREGYGYTF